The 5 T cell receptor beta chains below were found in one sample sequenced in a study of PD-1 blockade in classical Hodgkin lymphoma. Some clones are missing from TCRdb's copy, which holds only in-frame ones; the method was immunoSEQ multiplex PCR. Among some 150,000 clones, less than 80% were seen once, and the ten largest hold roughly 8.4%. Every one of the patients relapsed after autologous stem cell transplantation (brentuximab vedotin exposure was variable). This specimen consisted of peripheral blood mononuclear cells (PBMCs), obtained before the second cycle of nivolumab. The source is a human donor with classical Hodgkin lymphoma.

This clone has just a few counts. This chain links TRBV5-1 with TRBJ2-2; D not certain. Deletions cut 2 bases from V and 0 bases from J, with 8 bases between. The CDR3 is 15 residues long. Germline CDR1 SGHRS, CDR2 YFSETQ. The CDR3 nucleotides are TGCGCCAGCAGCTTTCGACACCCGAACACCGGGGAGCTGTTTTTT. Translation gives CASSFRHPNTGELFF.

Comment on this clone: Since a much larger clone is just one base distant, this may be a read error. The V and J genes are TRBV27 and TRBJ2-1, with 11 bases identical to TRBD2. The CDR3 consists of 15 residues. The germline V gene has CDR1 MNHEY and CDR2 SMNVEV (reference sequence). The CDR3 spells CAGSLTSGRYNEQFF. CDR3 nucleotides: TGTGCCGGCAGTTTAACTAGCGGGAGATACAATGAGCAGTTCTTC.

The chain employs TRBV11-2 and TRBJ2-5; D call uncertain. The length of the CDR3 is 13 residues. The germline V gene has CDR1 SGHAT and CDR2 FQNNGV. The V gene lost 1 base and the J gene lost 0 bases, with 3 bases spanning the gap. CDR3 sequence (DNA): TGTGCCAGCAGCTTAGGCCACCAAGAGACCCAGTACTTC. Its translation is CASSLGHQETQYF.

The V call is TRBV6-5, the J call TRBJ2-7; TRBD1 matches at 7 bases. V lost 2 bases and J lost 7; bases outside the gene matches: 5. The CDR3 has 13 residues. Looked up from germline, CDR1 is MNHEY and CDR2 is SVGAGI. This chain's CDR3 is CASSYDRAGEQYF. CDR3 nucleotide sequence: TGTGCCAGCAGTTACGACAGGGCGGGTGAGCAGTACTTC.

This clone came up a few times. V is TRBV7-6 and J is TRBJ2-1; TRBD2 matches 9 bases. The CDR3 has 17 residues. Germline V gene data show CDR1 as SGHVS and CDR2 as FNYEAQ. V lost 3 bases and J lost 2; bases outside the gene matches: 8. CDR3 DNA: TGTGCCAGCAGCTTGATAGCGGGAGAGGAGGCCTACAATGAGCAGTTCTTC. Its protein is CASSLIAGEEAYNEQFF.